The 20 T cell receptor beta chains given below trace back to one sample, sequenced in a study of shared clonotypes between healthy human individuals. In the naive CD8 group, cells lacked CD45RO and were positively selected for CCR7, so terminally differentiated effector memory CD45RA+ cells were left out. The assay was immunoSEQ multiplex PCR, and TCRdb's table has in-frame clones only and misses some. The sample carries millions of clones, about 95% recorded once. Sequenced input: naive CD8+ T cells sorted from blood. These receptors all come from a man between 18 and 29 years old in good health.

In regard to this clone: The sample carries other DNA sequences with the same CDR3. V gene TRBV7-8 combines with J gene TRBJ1-2; D unclear. V was cut by 4 bases and J by 8 bases, with 8 bases left in between. This CDR3 is built from 11 residues. Germline V gene sequence: CDR1 SGHVS, CDR2 FQNEAQ. CDR3 protein: CASSSLGGYTF. In DNA, the CDR3 is TGTGCCAGCAGCTCACTGGGCGGCTACACCTTC.

The chain joins TRBV9 to TRBJ1-5; unclear D gene. The CDR3 runs 13 residues. Trimming stripped 5 bases from V and 7 bases from J, with 13 bases between. The germline V gene encodes CDR1 SGDLS and CDR2 YYNGEE. CDR3 coding DNA: TGTGCCAGCAGTCCGGACGTAAGCCAGCCCCAGCATTTT. This encodes CASSPDVSQPQHF. The whole variable domain, filled in from reference TRBV9 and TRBJ1-5, reads DSGVTQTPKHLITATGQRVTLRCSPRSGDLSVYWYQQSLDQGLQFLIQYYNGEERAKGNILERFSAQQFPDLHSELNLSSLELGDSALYFCASSPDVSQPQHFGDGTRLSIL.

The rearrangement links TRBV7-9 to TRBJ1-2; 8 nucleotides align to TRBD1. The germline V gene encodes CDR1 SEHNR and CDR2 FQNEAQ (reference sequence). The CDR3 length is 18 residues. Trimming cost V 3 bases and J 8 bases; bases outside gene matches: 20. CDR3 region: CASSFSSPGTGRIGGYTF. The CDR3 region has the DNA TGTGCCAGCAGCTTCAGTTCCCCGGGGACAGGACGAATTGGCGGCTACACCTTC.

J is TRBJ2-7 and V is TRBV27; D possibly corresponds to TRBD1 (6 bases). V was clipped by 3 bases and J by 2 bases, with 8 bases between them. CDR1 and CDR2 from the germline V gene are MNHEY and SMNVEV (reference sequence). The CDR3 consists of 13 residues. DNA for the CDR3: TGTGCCAGCAGTTTGTGGGGGCCCTACGAGCAGTACTTC. Translation: CASSLWGPYEQYF.

This chain joins TRBV7-8 and TRBJ2-7; TRBD2 matches at 10 bases. The germline V gene encodes CDR1 SGHVS and CDR2 FQNEAQ. With V trimmed by 1 base and J by 2 bases, 2 bases remained unmatched. The CDR3 is made up of 15 amino acids. Written as DNA, the CDR3 is TGTGCCAGCAGCTTAGAAACTAGCGGGGCCTACGAGCAGTACTTC. It encodes CASSLETSGAYEQYF.

The chain links TRBV4-3 to TRBJ2-5; TRBD2 matches at 10 bases. Germline lookup yields CDR1 LGHNA and CDR2 YSLEER. V trimming: 0 bases; J trimming: 2 bases; junction bases outside the gene matches: 12. The CDR3 spans 19 residues. The CDR3 nucleotides read TGCGCCAGCAGCCAAGAAGTGGTGAGGGTAGCGGGAGGTCAAGAGACCCAGTACTTC. Its protein product is CASSQEVVRVAGGQETQYF.

This chain uses TRBV10-3 with TRBJ2-7, with 12 bases lining up with TRBD2. CDR3 length: 13 residues. Germline CDR1 ENHRY, CDR2 SYGVKD. The V gene end was trimmed by 10 bases and the J gene end by 4 bases; junction bases not matched to a gene: 5. The CDR3 protein is CATRLAGAYEQYF. CDR3 nucleotides: TGTGCCACCAGACTAGCGGGAGCATACGAGCAGTACTTC.

On this clone itself: At the DNA level, this CDR3 is encoded by other sequences in the same sample as well. This chain links TRBV6-6 with TRBJ2-5; the D is unclear. The CDR3 consists of 12 residues. Trimming pared 0 bases from V and 5 bases from J, leaving 4 bases between. The V gene's germline CDR1 is MNHNY and CDR2 SVGAGI (reference sequence). The CDR3 loop is CASSYSAETQYF. The CDR3 nucleotides are TGTGCCAGCAGTTACTCGGCTGAGACCCAGTACTTC.

This chain connects TRBV5-1 to TRBJ2-7; 8 nucleotides agree with TRBD1. After removal of 0 bases from V and 4 bases from J, the junction contained 3 bases not matched to a gene. The CDR3 covers 14 residues. The germline V gene encodes CDR1 SGHRS and CDR2 YFSETQ. CDR3 sequence reads: CASSLAWDRYEQYF. The CDR3 DNA follows: TGCGCCAGCAGCTTGGCCTGGGACAGGTACGAGCAGTACTTC.

The count of this clone is one. The chain carries TRBV6-1 and TRBJ1-1, with no clear D. V lost 0 bases to trimming and J lost 4 bases, with 9 bases between them. The CDR3 has 14 amino acids. Germline CDR1 is MNHNS and CDR2 is SASEGT. CDR3: CASSEANSGTEAFF. In DNA, the CDR3 is TGTGCCAGCAGTGAAGCCAACTCGGGCACTGAAGCTTTCTTT.

The rearrangement uses TRBV5-4 and TRBJ1-6; D gene uncertain. Trimming removed 3 bases at V and 5 bases at J, with 9 bases between. Germline V gene sequence: CDR1 SGHNT, CDR2 YYREEE (reference sequence). The CDR3 length is 14 residues. Here the CDR3 DNA reads TGTGCCAGCAGCTCGGACGCGAATAATTCACCCCTCCACTTT. It codes for CASSSDANNSPLHF.

Comments on this clone: The sample has other DNA sequences that encode this CDR3 too. The rearrangement uses TRBV7-6 and TRBJ2-1; D not certain. Germline lookup yields CDR1 SGHVS and CDR2 FNYEAQ. The CDR3 spans 15 residues. V lost 1 base and J lost 2, with 9 bases in between. Here the CDR3 DNA reads TGTGCCAGCAGCTTAGGCCTAGATCCCTACAATGAGCAGTTCTTC. It codes for CASSLGLDPYNEQFF.

The rearrangement uses TRBV4-3 and TRBJ2-7; 9 bases are shared with TRBD2. Per germline, CDR1 LGHNA and CDR2 YSLEER. The CDR3 totals 14 residues. Trimming took 3 bases from V and 0 from J; bases not matched to a gene: 0. In DNA form, the CDR3 reads TGCGCCAGCAGCCATAGCGGGGGCTCCTACGAGCAGTACTTC. Translating it yields CASSHSGGSYEQYF.

DNA of the CDR3: TGTGCCAGCAGTTACTCAATCCCCCTCCCAGACCAGCCCCAGCATTTT. Translating gives CASSYSIPLPDQPQHF. This rearrangement joins TRBV6-5 to TRBJ1-5; D ambiguous. V lost 0 bases and J 7 bases, leaving 16 bases between the germline ends. CDR1 MNHEY and CDR2 SVGAGI come from the germline V gene. The CDR3 totals 16 residues.

The chain carries TRBV30 and TRBJ2-1, with unresolved D. Deletions cut 5 bases from V and 0 bases from J, with 8 bases between. The germline V gene encodes CDR1 GTSNPN and CDR2 SVGIG (reference sequence). CDR3 size: 13 residues. The chain's CDR3 is CAWHRSSYNEQFF. The CDR3 DNA sequence: TGTGCCTGGCATCGGAGCTCCTACAATGAGCAGTTCTTC.

The chain is built from TRBV7-9 and TRBJ2-7, with a tentative D call TRBD2 (7 bases). Germline V gene lookup returns CDR1 SEHNR and CDR2 FQNEAQ (reference sequence). Between the trimmed V and J ends, which lost 2 bases and 6 bases, there was a span of 17 bases. This CDR3 contains 15 residues. This CDR3 is CASSLILAGASEQYF. CDR3 sequence (DNA): TGTGCCAGCAGCTTAATTTTGGCGGGGGCCTCCGAGCAGTACTTC.

The chain couples TRBV18 to TRBJ2-7; D not resolved. Germline CDR1 and CDR2: KGHSH and LQKENI. This CDR3 spans 13 amino acids. The V end was cut by 8 bases, the J end by 3 bases, with 14 bases between. The CDR3 here is CASRSPDFYEQYF. The CDR3 DNA sequence: TGTGCCAGCAGGAGTCCGGATTTCTACGAGCAGTACTTC.

V usage is TRBV2 and J usage is TRBJ1-1; a possible D gene is TRBD1 (5 bases). From germline, CDR1 is SNHLY and CDR2 FYNNEI. The CDR3 is 14 residues long. The germline V and J ends were trimmed by 3 bases and 0 bases, with 8 bases remaining between them. CDR3 DNA: TGTGCCAGCAGTGATCGGGGGTTGAACACTGAAGCTTTCTTT. Its translation: CASSDRGLNTEAFF.

V and J are TRBV5-4 and TRBJ2-7, with D perhaps TRBD1 or TRBD2 (5 bases each). From germline, CDR1 is SGHNT and CDR2 YYREEE (reference sequence). The germline V and J ends were trimmed by 2 bases and 2 bases, with 11 bases remaining between them. The CDR3 has 14 amino acids. This chain's CDR3 is CASSFTGAAYEQYF. The CDR3 DNA reads as TGTGCCAGCAGCTTCACCGGGGCCGCCTACGAGCAGTACTTC.

The chain recombines TRBV29-1 with TRBJ1-2; 8 bases are a match to TRBD1. CDR1 is SQVTM, CDR2 ANQGSEA, per germline. CDR3 length: 14 amino acids. The J segment lost 5 bases and the V segment lost 2 bases, leaving 7 bases of the junction unmatched. DNA of the CDR3: TGCAGCGTTGAATCGGCAGGGGGCTCGTATGGCTACACCTTC. This gives the protein CSVESAGGSYGYTF.